This entry is about one T cell receptor (beta chain). Its specific antigen is unknown. No per-base quality is available; no much larger clone lies one base away. Distinct nucleotide sequences in the sample also encode this CDR3. This entry belongs to a study of shared clonotypes between healthy human individuals (dated by TCRdb to the early 2020s). About the study as a whole: A couple of women and a few men aged 18 to 49 years were included in the cohort. For each donor, three plates each were used for CD4 naive and CD4 memory, two plates were used for CD8 naive, and one plate was used for CD8 memory. To estimate repertoire size and how much clonotype sharing occurs between individuals, the study deeply sequenced the blood TCR repertoires of roughly 5 healthy adults. To increase sequencing depth and limit assay-specific biases, TCR repertoire library preparation and sequencing were carried out by different laboratories using diverse techniques. Leukapheresis yielded between about 0.94 and 9.5 billion PBMCs per donor.

The paper as a whole reports these results and caveats: Naive subsets generally had larger estimated clonotype richness than memory subsets. Only blood was sampled, and tissue TCR repertoires likely differ from those in blood. Based on pairwise subsampling, the degree of clonotype sharing among donors was expected to be affected by sequencing depth. Because the study included a small number of donors, the genetic and exposure-history diversity represented was limited. Even with the large sequencing depth, rarefaction of the sorted-subset datasets indicated that sequencing was incomplete. Clonotypes shared by all four sorted-subset donors showed higher generation probabilities than non-shared clonotypes. Across a few donors, approximately 5% of naive CD4, approximately 3.5% of naive CD8, 2% to 2.5% of memory CD4, and roughly 0.41% of memory CD8 clonotypes were shared.

V is cut back by 0 bases and J by 6 bases, with 4 bases in the junction unmatched. CDR1 and CDR2, looked up from the germline V gene, are SGHRS and YFSETQ. The CDR3 covers 15 residues, taking in both the cysteine and the phenylalanine. Just the 45-base CDR3 DNA is kept, in frame starting at base 1. Using the deep immunoSEQ assay, multiplex PCR amplified TCR CDR3 regions from genomic DNA. For each cell subset, the extracted genomic DNA was distributed evenly across all wells of several immunoSEQ 96-well plates, and each plate served as one replicate. Each replicate PCR for sorted subsets received about 200 ng genomic DNA, equal to roughly 29,000 T cell genomes. Purified libraries were measured with a Qubit 3.0 fluorometer, size-checked on a Bioanalyzer 2100, and measured again with the KAPA Library Quantification kit. Every immunoSEQ 96-well plate was sequenced on a dedicated single-read 150-cycle Illumina NextSeq 550 flow cell. As for the original processing: Because the immunoSEQ output included only junctional sequences and no quality scores, the filtering could not be the same as the filtering used for full-length reads. To assign V/J genes and CDR3, sequences were annotated using PyIR, a Python wrapper for IgBLAST v1.9, with IMGT germline references. Any read was removed if the V/J assignment was weak (E-value above 1e-6), the CDR3 was missing, or the read contained stop codons, out-of-frame junctions, or ambiguous translated residues. V3J clonotypes were defined as sequences sharing an identical inferred V gene, J gene, and CDR3 amino acid sequence. Percentage overlap between repertoires was calculated by dividing the number of shared unique clonotypes by the size of the smaller repertoire. Richness of each repertoire was evaluated using RTK rarefaction, the Chao1 estimator, and Recon v2.1 estimates of unobserved clonotypes. For all TCRbeta clonotypes obtained by the gDNA method from four donors, generation probabilities were computed with OLGA. The table comes from immuneACCESS by way of TCRdb, which keeps in-frame sequences with V and J called. Part of the clones is missing from these tables; in studies checked, under half for an unresolved V gene and the rest for unknown reasons. The DNA was the basis for D and trimming; V, J and clone size are from that table. The sample table holds approximately 2.5 million clones, of which 93% were seen once. The top ten clones comprise about 0.39% of the sample.

Healthy HIV-negative adults with no recently reported acute infections or vaccinations were included as donors. Every donor was a Caucasian adult living in Nashville, Tennessee, USA. CD4+ T cells were enriched through magnetic negative selection, after which naive cells were positively selected on CD45RA and the remaining negative fraction served as the memory subset. Blood was obtained by leukapheresis, after which PBMCs were separated by Ficoll-Histopaque density gradient centrifugation and cryopreserved in liquid nitrogen vapor phase. Purity and quantity of every magnetically sorted T cell population were checked by analytical flow cytometry. Genomic DNA was isolated from each sorted fraction and quantified by UV absorbance on a Nanodrop 2000c.

This receptor was taken from a man aged 18-30 years in good health. Some clones in this sample may be carry-over from other donors' samples. The chain joins TRBV5-1 to TRBJ1-5, and TRBD1 matches 9 of the central bases. The source material was naive CD4+ T cells from PBMCs. Reading the label with the study, this specimen's cell subset or site is: CD45RA+ positively selected. The DNA sequence is given as TGCGCCAGCAGCTTGGGGGACAGGGCCGGTCAGCCCCAGCATTTT. This is translated as CASSLGDRAGQPQHF. The full variable domain, with segments outside the CDR3 supplied by the reference TRBV5-1 and TRBJ1-5 proteins, appears as KAGVTQTPRYLIKTRGQQVTLSCSPISGHRSVSWYQQTPGQGLQFLFEYFSETQRNKGNFPGRFSGRQFSNSRSEMNVSTLELGDSALYLCASSLGDRAGQPQHFGDGTRLSIL.